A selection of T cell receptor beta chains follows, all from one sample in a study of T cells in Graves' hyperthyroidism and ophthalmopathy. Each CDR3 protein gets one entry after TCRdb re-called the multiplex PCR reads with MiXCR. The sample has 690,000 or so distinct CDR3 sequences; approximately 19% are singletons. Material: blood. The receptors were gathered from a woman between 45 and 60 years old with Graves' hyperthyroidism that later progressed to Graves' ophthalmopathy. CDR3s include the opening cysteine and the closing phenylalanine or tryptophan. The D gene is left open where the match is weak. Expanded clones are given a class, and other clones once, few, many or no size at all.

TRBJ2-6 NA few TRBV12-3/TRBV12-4 TGTGCCAGCCGGGTCGATTTCGGGGCCAACGTCCTGACTTTC CASRVDFGANVLTF
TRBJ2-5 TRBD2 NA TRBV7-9 TGTGCCAGCAGCTTAGATCCCAGGGAGGGCCAAGAGACCCAGTACTTC CASSLDPREGQETQYF
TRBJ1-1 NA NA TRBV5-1 TGCGCCAGCAGCTTGAACATGGTGGGTGGTGAAGCTTTCTTT CASSLNMVGGEAFF
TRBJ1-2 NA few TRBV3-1 TGTGCCAGCAGCCAAGATGGAACGTACTATGGCTACACCTTC CASSQDGTYYGYTF
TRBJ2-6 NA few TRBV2 TGTGCCAGCAGTGTAGCGGCCAACGTCCTGACTTTC CASSVAANVLTF
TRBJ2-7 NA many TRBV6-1 TGTGCCAGCAGTATACGGGGGGGACAGTCAACCTACGAGCAGTACTTC CASSIRGGQSTYEQYF
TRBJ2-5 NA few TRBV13 TGTGCCAGCAGCTTAGAGGGCGAGACGGGAGAAAAAGAGACCCAGTACTTC CASSLEGETGEKETQYF
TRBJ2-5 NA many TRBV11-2 TGTGCCAGCAGCCCCGGCGTGGGCCGTCCCGTGACCCAGTACTTC CASSPGVGRPVTQYF
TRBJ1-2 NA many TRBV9 TGTGCCAGCAGCGTAGTCTCGGTAGCTAACTATGGCTACACCTTC CASSVVSVANYGYTF
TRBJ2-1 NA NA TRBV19 TGTGCCAGTAGTGTCAGCATTCAGGGGAATCCCTCCTACAATGAGCAGTTCTTC CASSVSIQGNPSYNEQFF
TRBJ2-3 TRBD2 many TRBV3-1 TGTGCCAGCAGCCAGCAACTAGCGACAGATACGCAGTATTTT CASSQQLATDTQYF
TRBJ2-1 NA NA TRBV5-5 TGTGCCAGCAGCTTGGCCCATCTAGCGTCCAATGAGCAGTTCTTC CASSLAHLASNEQFF
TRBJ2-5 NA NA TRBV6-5 TGTGCCAGCAGTTACGTGGGCGTCCAAGAGACCCAGTACTTC CASSYVGVQETQYF
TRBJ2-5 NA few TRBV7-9 TGTGCCAGCAGCTGGAGGGGTGGACAGCCAGAGACCCAGTACTTC CASSWRGGQPETQYF
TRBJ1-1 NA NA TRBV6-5 TGTGCCAGCAGTTACCACTTGGGGGAAGATAAAGCTTTCTTT CASSYHLGEDKAFF
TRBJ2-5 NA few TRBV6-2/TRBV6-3 TGTGCCAGCAGTTACTCGCTCGGGGCGTCCGGGGAGACCCAGTACTTC CASSYSLGASGETQYF
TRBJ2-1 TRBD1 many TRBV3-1 TGTGCCAGCAGCCAAGAGAGGGGACAGGTGGGGTCCTACAATGAGCAGTTCTTC CASSQERGQVGSYNEQFF
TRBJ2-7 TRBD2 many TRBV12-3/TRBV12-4 TGTGCCAGCAGTTTGGGGCTAGCGGGCGAGCAGTACTTC CASSLGLAGEQYF
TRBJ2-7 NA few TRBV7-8 TGTGCCAGCAGCTTATACAGGTTCCCCTTTGAGCAGTACTTC CASSLYRFPFEQYF
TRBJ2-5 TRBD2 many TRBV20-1 TGCAGTGCTCGCGGGGGGGCGTTTGAGACCCAGTACTTC CSARGGAFETQYF
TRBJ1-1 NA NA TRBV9 TGTGCCAGCAGCCAGGCGGGAACCCTCAACACTGAAGCTTTCTTT CASSQAGTLNTEAFF
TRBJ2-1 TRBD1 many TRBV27 TGTGCCAGCAGCCCCGGGACAGCTAGCTCCTACAATGAGCAGTTCTTC CASSPGTASSYNEQFF